This T cell receptor (beta chain) is from a study of blood T cell repertoires in COVID-19. Across the whole study: Samples of COVID-19 (acute and convalescent) were obtained from the United States, Italy and Spain. The analysed material was cDNA or gDNA that came from T cells, B-cell-depleted T cells, or PBMCs.

In the authors' workflow: It was from reference gene primer amplification that nucleated cell counts were estimated. Libraries were prepared by immunoSEQ multiplex PCR; TCRdb keeps only in-frame clonotypes and omits some of them. The V and J calls and clone size are taken from that table; D and trimming were inferred from the DNA. Counted here are 110,000 to 150,000 clones, 84% occurring once; the ten biggest clones make up around 45%. A few counts support this clone. Sequencing was performed on peripheral blood. The source is a human donor in a cohort sampled during active COVID-19.

The CDR3 coding sequence is TGTGCCAGCAGCCCAGAGGCGCAGCACACTGAAGCTTTCTTT. Translation: CASSPEAQHTEAFF. The V and J genes are TRBV7-3 and TRBJ1-1; D is undetermined. The CDR3 is 14 residues long. CDR1 and CDR2 (germline): SGHTA, FQGTGA. The V gene lost 5 bases and the J gene lost 3 bases, with 13 bases spanning the gap.